The 20 T cell receptor beta chains in this list originate from one sample, sequenced in a study of shared clonotypes between healthy human individuals (TCRdb year 2020). The method behind the library was the immunoSEQ multiplex PCR assay. TCRdb holds this immuneACCESS table with in-frame rearrangements only. Some clones are missing; in checked studies, unresolved V genes explain under half, and the rest has no known cause. For this sample there are 600,000 to 750,000 clones; approximately 77% appear just once. The top ten clonotypes cover under 2% of the sample. Material for sequencing was memory CD4+ T cells sorted from blood. The cell subset or site tag for this specimen amounts to: CD45RA-negative fraction. Receptor source: a woman in her twenties or thirties in good health.

V and J are TRBV27 and TRBJ2-5; 9 bases are shared with TRBD2. Judging by the DNA end, TRBJ2-7 fits better; the J call may be wrong. Germline V CDR1 and CDR2: MNHEY, SMNVEV (reference sequence). The CDR3 has 15 amino acids. The CDR3 is CASSSLAGRGYEQYF. In DNA, the CDR3 is TGTGCCAGCAGTTCCCTAGCGGGAAGGGGCTACGAGCAGTACTTC.

The chain is built from TRBV11-3 and TRBJ1-1; TRBD1 aligns across 8 bases. The germline gives CDR1 SGHNT, CDR2 YENEEA. This CDR3 contains 13 residues. V lost 5 bases, J lost 5 bases, and 4 bases stayed unmatched. The CDR3 spells CASSIQGDTEAFF. CDR3 bases: TGTGCCAGCAGCATACAGGGGGATACTGAAGCTTTCTTT.

The chain uses TRBV28 and TRBJ2-7; D remains unclear. V lost 7 bases, J lost 6 bases, and 10 bases lay in between. This CDR3 region has 11 residues. Germline-derived CDR1 and CDR2 are MDHEN and SYDVKM. In DNA, the CDR3 is TGTGCCAGCACCGACGGACGCGAGCAGTACTTC. Its protein product is CASTDGREQYF.

This clone is medium-sized (0.01 to 0.1%) by share. The chain couples TRBV10-1 to TRBJ2-3; 8 nucleotides align to TRBD2. The CDR3 length is 14 residues. Germline V CDR1 and CDR2: WNHNN, SYGVQD (reference sequence). The V gene end was trimmed by 4 bases and the J gene end by 3 bases; junction bases not matched to a gene: 3. CDR3 sequence (DNA): TGCGCCAGCAGTGGAGCGGGAGAAACAGATACGCAGTATTTT. Residues: CASSGAGETDTQYF.

J is TRBJ2-7 and V is TRBV6-6; weak D call: TRBD2 (6 bases). The CDR3 runs to 12 residues. The germline gives CDR1 MNHNY, CDR2 SVGAGI (reference sequence). Trimming cost V 6 bases and J 3 bases, with 9 bases left between them. The CDR3: CASRSGDYEQYF. The CDR3 DNA reads TGTGCCAGCAGATCGGGAGACTACGAGCAGTACTTC.

This clone showed up just a few times. The chain is built from TRBV4-2 and TRBJ2-7; no clear D. V was cut by 0 bases and J by 1 base, with 7 bases left in between. The length of the CDR3 is 14 residues. The V gene's germline CDR1 is LGHNA and CDR2 YNFKEQ. CDR3 sequence reads: CASSQEAESYEQYF. In nucleotides, the CDR3 is TGTGCCAGCAGCCAAGAGGCGGAATCCTACGAGCAGTACTTC.

The chain has TRBV11-1 and TRBJ2-1; 8 nucleotides line up with TRBD1. The CDR3 totals 14 residues. The V gene end was trimmed by 1 base and the J gene end by 8 bases; junction bases not matched to a gene: 4. Germline lookup yields CDR1 SGHAT and CDR2 FQDESV (reference sequence). The CDR3 region has the DNA TGTGCCAGCAGCTTAGGAGGACAGGGCGATGAGCAGTTCTTC. It yields the protein CASSLGGQGDEQFF.

This rearrangement joins TRBV18 to TRBJ2-1, with TRBD2 matching over 11 bases. CDR3 length: 15 residues. V was clipped by 3 bases and J by 5 bases; unmatched bases: 3. Per germline, CDR1 KGHSH and CDR2 LQKENI. CDR3 protein: CASSPTSGRHNEQFF. CDR3 bases: TGTGCCAGCTCACCTACTAGCGGGAGACACAATGAGCAGTTCTTC.

The chain links TRBV14 to TRBJ2-5; TRBD1 might be the D (6 bases). Germline CDR1 is SGHDN and CDR2 is FVKESK. The V and J ends lost 4 bases and 5 bases respectively, with 17 bases between them. The CDR3 sequence is 15 residues long. The DNA of the CDR3 is TGTGCCAGCAGCCCGATACTAGGACAGTTCGAGACCCAGTACTTC. This gives the protein CASSPILGQFETQYF.

The chain carries TRBV11-2 and TRBJ1-1; no definite D call. The CDR3 is 12 amino acids. Germline V gives CDR1 SGHAT, CDR2 FQNNGV. V dropped 3 bases and J dropped 7 bases, with 9 bases sitting between them. The CDR3 DNA reads TGTGCCAGCAGCTTTCGTGGCAGTGAAGCTTTCTTT. This codes for CASSFRGSEAFF. Drawing the rest from reference TRBV11-2 and TRBJ1-1, the complete variable domain is EAGVAQSPRYKIIEKRQSVAFWCNPISGHATLYWYQQILGQGPKLLIQFQNNGVVDDSQLPKDRFSAERLKGVDSTLKIQPAKLEDSAVYLCASSFRGSEAFFGQGTRLTVV.

This chain links TRBV5-1 with TRBJ2-6, with D perhaps being TRBD1 or TRBD2 (5 bases each). V was clipped by 0 bases and J by 0 bases, with 19 bases between them. The CDR3 loop spans 20 amino acids. CDR1 is SGHRS and CDR2 is YFSETQ in the germline V gene. CDR3 in amino acids: CASSLVRGRASYSGANVLTF. The CDR3 DNA sequence: TGCGCCAGCAGCTTGGTGAGGGGCAGGGCCTCTTACTCTGGGGCCAACGTCCTGACTTTC.

The chain employs TRBV4-2 and TRBJ2-7, with 8 bases aligning to TRBD2. V was clipped by 1 base and J by 3 bases; unmatched bases: 5. This CDR3 region has 15 residues. The germline gives CDR1 LGHNA, CDR2 YNFKEQ. CDR3 amino acids: CASSQGLANNYEQYF. The CDR3 DNA reads as TGTGCCAGCAGCCAAGGACTAGCGAATAACTACGAGCAGTACTTC.

V is TRBV6-5 and J is TRBJ2-1; 7 bases are a match to TRBD2. The CDR3 length is 15 residues. With V trimmed by 6 bases and J by 6 bases, 11 bases remained unmatched. Per the germline V gene, CDR1 is MNHEY and CDR2 is SVGAGI. The DNA of the CDR3 is TGTGCCAGCAGAACGACTAGCCGACTCGCCAATGAGCAGTTCTTC. This translates into CASRTTSRLANEQFF.

The rearrangement uses TRBV21-1 and TRBJ2-3; TRBD1, the table's D call, was not compared with the DNA. TRBV21-1 is marked as a pseudogene. The length of the CDR3 is 16 residues. Written as DNA, the CDR3 is TGTGCCAGCAGCAAAGCGACTCCAGGGGCGGAAGATACGCAGTATTTT. This translates into CASSKATPGAEDTQYF.

This clone was counted ten times or more. The J gene is TRBJ2-7, the V gene TRBV6-1; TRBD2 might be the D (6 bases). V lost 7 bases and J lost 3, with 16 bases in between. The CDR3 loop spans 14 amino acids. Looked up from germline, CDR1 is MNHNS and CDR2 is SASEGT. The CDR3 loop reads CASKITGVFYEQYF. In DNA, the CDR3 is TGTGCCAGCAAAATTACGGGAGTCTTCTACGAGCAGTACTTC.

This clone was recorded only once. The chain joins TRBV5-1 to TRBJ1-1; no clear D gene. The CDR3 totals 14 residues. V shed 0 bases and J shed 8 bases, with 14 bases lying between them. The germline V gene has CDR1 SGHRS and CDR2 YFSETQ. CDR3 loop: CASSLANDGREAFF. The CDR3 DNA sequence: TGCGCCAGCAGCTTGGCCAATGACGGGAGAGAAGCTTTCTTT.

The J gene is TRBJ1-1, the V gene TRBV12-2; no check of the table's D call, TRBD1, against the DNA was made. TRBV12-2 is reported as a pseudogene. The CDR3 spans 16 residues. The CDR3 sequence: CASRLSRTKLNTEAFF. CDR3 in DNA: TGTGCAAGTCGCTTAAGTCGGACAAAATTGAACACTGAAGCTTTCTTT.

The CDR3 nucleotides read TGTGCCAGTAGTATAACTTACCTAGCGGGAGGCAACGAGCAGTTCTTC. Amino acids: CASSITYLAGGNEQFF. This chain connects TRBV19 to TRBJ2-1, with 11 bases lining up with TRBD2. The J segment lost 10 bases and the V segment lost 2 bases, leaving 10 bases of the junction unmatched. The CDR3 sequence is 16 residues long. Looked up from germline, CDR1 is LNHDA and CDR2 is SQIVND (reference sequence).

The V gene is TRBV5-4, the J gene TRBJ1-2, with 7 bases lining up with TRBD1. The germline V gene encodes CDR1 SGHNT and CDR2 YYREEE (reference sequence). V trimming: 4 bases; J trimming: 4 bases; junction bases outside the gene matches: 13. The length of the CDR3 is 16 residues. CDR3 region: CASSPGRDRPSYGYTF. In DNA, the CDR3 is TGTGCCAGCAGCCCGGGCCGGGACAGACCATCCTATGGCTACACCTTC.

About this clone itself: The sample holds other DNA sequences that translate to the same CDR3. The chain carries TRBV2 and TRBJ2-3; the match to TRBD2 covers 10 bases. J gave up 4 bases and V 8 bases, and 6 bases lay outside the gene matches. The CDR3 runs 14 residues. The germline V gene has CDR1 SNHLY and CDR2 FYNNEI. DNA for the CDR3: TGTGCCAGCGGAACAAGCGGGAGGGCAGATACGCAGTATTTT. Its translation: CASGTSGRADTQYF. The whole variable domain, remainder taken from reference TRBV2 and TRBJ2-3, is EPEVTQTPSHQVTQMGQEVILRCVPISNHLYFYWYRQILGQKVEFLVSFYNNEISEKSEIFDDQFSVERPDGSNFTLKIRSTKLEDSAMYFCASGTSGRADTQYFGPGTRLTVL.